This T cell receptor beta chain was captured in a study of cytomegalovirus exposure and HLA in healthy donors. General study results and limits: First-cohort TCR clusters tended to co-occur in the approximately 110 validation repertoires, a later analysis found.

The data were produced by immunoSEQ multiplex PCR, yet TCRdb's version contains in-frame clones alone and is incomplete. The sample shows 150,000 to 200,000 clones, around nine tenths of them seen only once. This clone was observed a single time. What it binds is not known. V gave up 6 bases and J gave up 3 bases, with 17 bases separating them. Germline values: CDR1 SQVTM, CDR2 ANQGSEA. The CDR3 has 14 residues. Sequencing was carried out using PBMCs. J is TRBJ1-1 and V is TRBV29-1; the D is unclear. The receptor comes from a man younger than 35 in good health and CMV-seropositive. The CDR3 loop reads CSVLSRLGDTEAFF. The CDR3 DNA reads as TGCAGCGTACTCAGTCGCCTCGGGGACACTGAAGCTTTCTTT.